This T cell receptor (beta chain) stems from a study of coeliac disease. Profiling relied on immunoSEQ multiplex PCR, and the TCRdb table lists in-frame clones only, not all of them. The top ten clones hold 30% to 40% of a sample with some 800 clones, about 50% of them seen once. This CDR3 region has 17 residues. CDR1 is SGHDT, CDR2 YYEEEE, per germline. Losses at the gene ends were 3 bases for V and 5 bases for J; bases not matched to a gene: 11. The chain couples TRBV5-6 to TRBJ2-5, with 12 positions matching TRBD1. This receptor was identified in a woman between 45 and 60 years old without celiac disease. The sample taken for sequencing was intraepithelial lymphocytes from the gut. DNA for the CDR3: TGTGCCAGCAGCTGGCCGGGACAGGGGGCGGGAAGTGAGACCCAGTACTTC. Protein sequence: CASSWPGQGAGSETQYF.